This T cell receptor (beta chain) was identified during a study of regulatory T cells in long-lasting Graves disease. CDR3 length equals 15 residues. Trimming stripped 0 bases from V and 0 bases from J, with 9 bases between. Germline CDR1 and CDR2: MGHRA and YSYEKL. Specified time point: newly diagnosed GD, antithyroid drugs for less than 3 months. PBMC-extracted RNA yielded the TCR library. Building of the TCR beta libraries involved iRepertoire HTBI primers and Arm-PCR of CDR3 regions. TCRdb independently ran MiXCR on the multiplex PCR reads; one entry per CDR3 protein. The sample contains 400,000 to 500,000 distinct CDR3 sequences, roughly 15% of which appear only once. The data were also submitted as part of a second study, on T cells in Graves' hyperthyroidism and ophthalmopathy.

The chain links TRBV4-1 to TRBJ2-7; no definite D call. Sequenced here: peripheral blood mononuclear cells (PBMCs), sampled at new diagnosis, from a patient treated with antithyroid drugs. The sequence derives from a woman younger than 35 with Graves disease. The chain's CDR3 is CASSQEDRSSYEQYF. The DNA of the CDR3 is TGCGCCAGCAGCCAAGAGGATAGATCCTCCTACGAGCAGTACTTC.